This is a list of T cell receptor beta chains from one sample in a study of cytomegalovirus exposure and HLA in healthy donors. The repertoire was sequenced with immunoSEQ multiplex PCR; TCRdb's copy has only in-frame clones and lacks some. The sample holds tens of thousands of clones; under 80% are singletons and the top ten take about a tenth. Sequencing input: PBMCs. All receptors come from a man aged 25 to 40 in good health and CMV-seropositive. Both conserved end residues are part of each CDR3. The D gene is left open where the match is weak. The listing skips clone size in some rows; elsewhere it reads once, few, many or a size class.

clone_size d_call j_call v_call cdr3_aa cdr3_nt
few . TRBJ1-2 TRBV11-1 CASSHRVNYGYTF TGTGCCAGCAGCCACAGGGTAAACTATGGCTACACCTTC
. . TRBJ1-1 TRBV6-5 CASSYSPGNTEAFF TGTGCCAGCAGTTACTCGCCAGGGAACACTGAAGCTTTCTTT
. . TRBJ2-1 TRBV15 CATSRDGRTREQFF TGTGCCACCAGCAGAGATGGTAGGACACGCGAGCAGTTCTTC
. . TRBJ2-7 TRBV15 CATSTMGGARYEQYF TGTGCCACCAGCACCATGGGGGGGGCTAGGTACGAGCAGTACTTC
. TRBD2 TRBJ2-3 TRBV30 CAWSDGTTSTDTQYF TGTGCCTGGAGTGACGGGACTACAAGCACAGATACGCAGTATTTT
few . TRBJ1-1 TRBV27 CASRSIRQDRTEAFF TGTGCCAGCAGATCGATCAGGCAAGATCGGACTGAAGCTTTCTTT
. TRBD1 TRBJ2-7 TRBV28 CASTAWRDRGSYEQYF TGTGCCAGCACCGCGTGGCGGGACAGGGGTTCCTACGAGCAGTACTTC
. . TRBJ2-7 TRBV7-9 CASSLGIGGQSYEQYF TGTGCCAGCAGCTTAGGGATTGGCGGACAGTCCTACGAGCAGTACTTC
. TRBD1 TRBJ1-1 TRBV4-1 CASSQDPRAGGKGTEAFF TGCGCCAGCAGCCAAGATCCACGGGCAGGGGGCAAGGGCACTGAAGCTTTCTTT
. TRBD1 TRBJ1-2 TRBV11-2 CASRPGGTGIYGYTF TGTGCCAGCCGTCCAGGGGGGACAGGGATCTATGGCTACACCTTC
. . TRBJ2-7 TRBV4-3 CASSQEAPPSSYEQYF TGCGCCAGCAGCCAAGAAGCGCCTCCGAGCTCCTACGAGCAGTACTTC
. . TRBJ1-3 TRBV5-6 CASSAPPGSGNTIYF TGTGCCAGCAGCGCCCCCCCGGGATCTGGAAACACCATATATTTT
. TRBD2 TRBJ2-1 TRBV6-4 CASSQNSSGGSYNEQFF TGTGCCAGCAGTCAAAACTCTAGCGGGGGCTCCTACAATGAGCAGTTCTTC
. . TRBJ1-5 TRBV6-5 CASSLDSYQPQHF TGTGCCAGCAGCCTGGACAGCTATCAGCCCCAGCATTTT
. . TRBJ2-7 TRBV6-5 CASSYSDQKEQYF TGTGCCAGCAGTTACTCTGATCAGAAGGAGCAGTACTTC
. TRBD1 TRBJ2-2 TRBV2 CASAGTGLVFGTGELFF TGTGCCAGCGCAGGGACAGGATTGGTTTTTGGAACCGGGGAGCTGTTTTTT
. TRBD1 TRBJ1-5 TRBV30 CAWSHRDRGRQPQHF TGTGCCTGGAGTCACCGGGACAGGGGAAGGCAGCCCCAGCATTTT
. . TRBJ2-7 TRBV14 CASSQDRWAGPSLSYEQYF TGTGCCAGCAGCCAAGATCGGTGGGCGGGACCTTCACTGTCCTACGAGCAGTACTTC
. TRBD1 TRBJ2-7 TRBV6-5 CASSRDSVSYEQYF TGTGCCAGCAGCCGGGACAGTGTGTCCTACGAGCAGTACTTC
few . TRBJ1-1 TRBV19 CASRTGRATEAFF TGTGCCAGCCGAACAGGGAGGGCCACTGAAGCTTTCTTT
. . TRBJ2-5 TRBV10-3 CAISESGQVNRGTQYF TGTGCCATCAGTGAGTCTGGGCAGGTCAACCGGGGGACCCAGTACTTC
. TRBD1 TRBJ2-7 TRBV29-1 CSVQKGRDRGIREQYF TGCAGCGTCCAGAAGGGCCGGGACAGGGGGATACGGGAGCAGTACTTC
. TRBD1 TRBJ1-5 TRBV4-3 CASSQDWGTGGARNQPQHF TGCGCCAGCAGCCAAGATTGGGGAACAGGGGGGGCCCGGAATCAGCCCCAGCATTTT
few TRBD1 TRBJ1-2 TRBV4-3 CASSQAQQGNYGYTF TGCGCCAGCAGCCAAGCTCAACAGGGGAACTATGGCTACACCTTC
. TRBD1 TRBJ1-1 TRBV7-9 CASIRQGWGKNTEAFF TGTGCCAGCATCCGACAGGGATGGGGTAAGAACACTGAAGCTTTCTTT
. . TRBJ1-1 TRBV4-3 CASSQEWPMNTEAFF TGCGCCAGCAGCCAAGAGTGGCCGATGAACACTGAAGCTTTCTTT
. . TRBJ2-3 TRBV4-1 CASSQKLRENTDTQYF TGCGCCAGCAGCCAAAAGCTACGGGAAAACACAGATACGCAGTATTTT
. . TRBJ2-5 TRBV6-4 CASSDSRQTKETQYF TGTGCCAGCAGTGACTCGCGCCAGACAAAAGAGACCCAGTACTTC
few TRBD2 TRBJ2-7 TRBV29-1 CSVVREGYPYEQYF TGCAGCGTTGTCAGGGAGGGCTACCCCTACGAGCAGTACTTC
once . TRBJ2-6 TRBV21-1 CASWSGLTGSGANVLTF TGTGCCAGCTGGTCAGGGCTGACCGGGTCGGGGGCCAACGTCCTGACTTTC
once . TRBJ2-7 TRBV7-2 CASSLSVHSSAYEQYF TGTGCCAGCAGCTTATCTGTGCACTCCTCCGCCTACGAGCAGTACTTC
. TRBD1 TRBJ2-1 TRBV5-4 CASSSGQGPYNEQFF TGTGCCAGCAGCTCAGGACAGGGACCCTACAATGAGCAGTTCTTC
. . TRBJ1-5 TRBV4-1 CASSQDVLQGSNQPQHF TGCGCCAGCAGCCAAGATGTTCTACAGGGTAGCAATCAGCCCCAGCATTTT
. . TRBJ2-2 TRBV1 CTSSQVRDRLALSAGELFF TGCACCAGCAGCCAAGTAAGGGACAGGTTGGCCCTCTCCGCCGGGGAGCTGTTTTTT